A single sample is the source of the 25 T cell receptor beta chains below, sequenced in a study of cytomegalovirus exposure and HLA in healthy donors. PCR used 60 Vbeta primers and 13 Jbeta primers. Only in-frame clones appear in the TCRdb table, and some are missing; sequencing was by immunoSEQ multiplex PCR. The table records roughly 100,000 clones, around 61% of them present only once. The sequenced sample consisted of PBMCs. All receptors come from a woman aged 45-59 years in good health and CMV-seronegative.

The chain couples TRBV4-2 to TRBJ2-3; 14 bases fit TRBD2. Germline CDR1 is LGHNA and CDR2 is YNFKEQ. The V gene end was trimmed by 1 base and the J gene end by 0 bases; junction bases not matched to a gene: 6. The CDR3 is 19 residues long. Here the CDR3 DNA reads TGTGCCAGCAGCCAAGGCGGCGGGACTAGCGGGGGAAGCACAGATACGCAGTATTTT. Translation gives CASSQGGGTSGGSTDTQYF.

V usage is TRBV2 and J usage is TRBJ2-1, with 8 bases that match TRBD2. The V and J ends lost 8 bases and 8 bases, in that order; junction bases with no gene match: 11. The germline CDR1 and CDR2 sequences are SNHLY and FYNNEI. The CDR3 is made up of 14 amino acids. The CDR3: CASRRTSLGYEQFF. The CDR3 bases are TGTGCCAGCCGGCGGACTAGCTTGGGCTATGAGCAGTTCTTC.

The CDR3 loop is CASSFVYNEKLFF. CDR3 nucleotide sequence: TGTGCCAGCAGCTTCGTCTATAATGAAAAACTGTTTTTT. The chain joins TRBV7-8 to TRBJ1-4; D gene unclear. The germline V gene has CDR1 SGHVS and CDR2 FQNEAQ. V was pared by 3 bases and J by 4 bases, with 6 bases between. This CDR3 is 13 amino acids long.

This chain uses TRBV10-2 with TRBJ2-1; the D gene is possibly TRBD1 (5 bases). Germline V gene sequence: CDR1 WSHSY, CDR2 SAAADI. The germline V and J ends were trimmed by 5 bases and 5 bases, with 13 bases remaining between them. There are 14 residues in the CDR3. The CDR3, as DNA: TGCGCCAGCAGTCATGCGACAGCAGACAATGAGCAGTTCTTC. The encoded protein is CASSHATADNEQFF.

This chain connects TRBV27 to TRBJ1-1; D gene unclear. The CDR3 is made up of 12 amino acids. Per the germline V gene, CDR1 is MNHEY and CDR2 is SMNVEV (reference sequence). The V gene lost 6 bases and the J gene lost 4 bases, with 9 bases spanning the gap. The CDR3 is CASSRAGTEAFF. The DNA for the CDR3 is TGTGCCAGCAGCCGCGCAGGCACTGAAGCTTTCTTT.

The chain uses TRBV5-8 and TRBJ1-1; 7 bases agree with TRBD1. Germline CDR1 and CDR2: SGHTS and YDEGEE. Trimming took 5 bases from V and 2 from J; bases not matched to a gene: 9. The CDR3 sequence is 15 residues long. The CDR3 is CASRITGVRNTEAFF. The CDR3, as DNA: TGTGCCAGCAGGATAACAGGGGTGCGTAACACTGAAGCTTTCTTT.

This clone was counted between two and nine times. The chain links TRBV5-1 to TRBJ1-6; no clear D. Germline assignment: CDR1 SGHRS and CDR2 YFSETQ. This CDR3 region has 15 residues. Trimming removed 0 bases from V and 6 bases from J, with 10 bases in between. DNA for the CDR3: TGCGCCAGCAGCTTGGAGCGTCCGGGTAATTCACCCCTCCACTTT. Translating it yields CASSLERPGNSPLHF.

The V gene is TRBV5-5, the J gene TRBJ1-2; D is ambiguous. Germline CDR1 reads SGHKS; CDR2 reads YYEKEE (reference sequence). This CDR3 comprises 14 residues. V lost 2 bases, J lost 2 bases, and 10 bases lay in between. The CDR3 spells CASSLGGQNYGYTF. CDR3 DNA: TGTGCCAGCAGCTTAGGTGGGCAGAACTATGGCTACACCTTC.

The rearrangement joins TRBV7-6 to TRBJ2-7; D not resolved. Trimming cost V 4 bases and J 7 bases, with 14 bases left between them. Germline V gene sequence: CDR1 SGHVS, CDR2 FNYEAQ. The CDR3 runs 13 residues. The DNA for the CDR3 is TGTGCCAGCAGCTCTAGGTCCCGTAGGGAGCAGTACTTC. The encoded protein is CASSSRSRREQYF.

The chain carries TRBV28 and TRBJ1-3, with TRBD1 matching over 9 bases. The CDR3 covers 17 residues. Germline CDR1 and CDR2: MDHEN and SYDVKM. V gave up 4 bases and J gave up 3 bases; unmatched junction bases: 10. The CDR3 sequence is CASSSSPGTGRGNTIYF. As DNA, the CDR3 is TGTGCCAGCAGTTCTAGTCCCGGGACAGGGCGTGGAAACACCATATATTTT.

CDR3 protein: CASSLTAGASYEQYF. The DNA of the CDR3 is TGTGCCAGCAGCTTAACAGCGGGAGCCTCCTACGAGCAGTACTTC. The chain joins TRBV7-9 to TRBJ2-7, with 8 bases lining up with TRBD2. CDR3 length equals 15 residues. J gave up 0 bases and V 2 bases, and 3 bases lay outside the gene matches. Looked up from germline, CDR1 is SEHNR and CDR2 is FQNEAQ (reference sequence). Full variable domain (rest looked up from reference TRBV7-9 and TRBJ2-7): DTGVSQNPRHKITKRGQNVTFRCDPISEHNRLYWYRQTLGQGPEFLTYFQNEAQLEKSRLLSDRFSAERPKGSFSTLEIQRTEQGDSAMYLCASSLTAGASYEQYFGPGTRLTVT.

This clone was picked up a small number of times. The chain employs TRBV4-1 and TRBJ2-3; 10 bases fit TRBD1. V lost 4 bases and J lost 0; bases outside the gene matches: 1. Germline lookup yields CDR1 MGHRA and CDR2 YSYEKL. CDR3 length equals 15 residues. The CDR3 region has the DNA TGCGCCAGCAGCCTGGGACAGGGGAGCACAGATACGCAGTATTTT. This translates into CASSLGQGSTDTQYF.

CDR3 DNA: TGTGCCAGCAGCTCTAGGGGACTAACATCGGCCCGGGGAACCTACGAGCAGTACTTC. Translated: CASSSRGLTSARGTYEQYF. The rearrangement uses TRBV7-8 and TRBJ2-7, with 7 bases matching TRBD2. The CDR3 runs 19 residues. Germline CDR1 and CDR2: SGHVS and FQNEAQ. The ends lost 4 bases at V and 2 bases at J; junction bases unmatched: 20.

The chain employs TRBV19 and TRBJ2-3; D ambiguous. Per the germline V gene, CDR1 is LNHDA and CDR2 is SQIVND (reference sequence). V was shortened by 5 bases and J by 1 base, with 7 bases between the two germline ends. The CDR3 contains 13 residues. In nucleotides, the CDR3 is TGTGCCAGTAGTCCACGGGGCACAGATACGCAGTATTTT. This sequence encodes CASSPRGTDTQYF.

This clone was counted once. This rearrangement joins TRBV2 to TRBJ2-3; no reliable D call. Germline CDR1 and CDR2: SNHLY and FYNNEI. V lost 5 bases and J 2 bases, leaving 11 bases between the germline ends. The CDR3 spans 14 residues. CDR3 bases: TGTGCCAGCAGTAGGAACAGTAACACAGATACGCAGTATTTT. Its translation: CASSRNSNTDTQYF.

The chain employs TRBV4-3 and TRBJ2-2, with D perhaps TRBD1 (6 bases). The CDR3 runs to 17 residues. V was pared by 2 bases and J by 9 bases, with 22 bases between. Germline CDR1 reads LGHNA; CDR2 reads YSLEER. CDR3 residues: CASSQNSGTKSIRELFF. DNA of the CDR3: TGCGCCAGCAGCCAAAATTCCGGGACAAAAAGTATCCGGGAGCTGTTTTTT.

The chain links TRBV30 to TRBJ2-1; 9 nucleotides agree with TRBD1. Germline V gene lookup returns CDR1 GTSNPN and CDR2 SVGIG (reference sequence). The CDR3 sequence is 13 residues long. The V segment lost 6 bases and the J segment 4 bases; nucleotides outside the gene matches: 4. The CDR3 DNA reads TGTGCCTGCGACAGGGGGTTTTACAATGAGCAGTTCTTC. Translating it yields CACDRGFYNEQFF.

J is TRBJ2-2 and V is TRBV27; D gene uncertain. The CDR3 has 15 residues. Looked up from germline, CDR1 is MNHEY and CDR2 is SMNVEV (reference sequence). Between the trimmed V and J ends, which lost 7 bases and 2 bases, there was a span of 14 bases. DNA for the CDR3: TGTGCCAGCACCCTTGGCGGCCCCAACACCGGGGAGCTGTTTTTT. This encodes CASTLGGPNTGELFF.

This clone appeared a single time. This rearrangement joins TRBV5-4 to TRBJ1-1; the D is unclear. V was pared by 0 bases and J by 0 bases, with 9 bases between. Germline V CDR1 and CDR2: SGHNT, YYREEE (reference sequence). The CDR3 consists of 15 residues. The DNA for the CDR3 is TGTGCCAGCAGCTTGGGCGGAGCTATGAACACTGAAGCTTTCTTT. Protein product: CASSLGGAMNTEAFF.

In this sample, this clone turned up a few times. V gene TRBV7-6 combines with J gene TRBJ2-2; 9 nucleotides line up with TRBD1. The V and J ends lost 3 bases and 5 bases, in that order; junction bases with no gene match: 7. CDR3 size: 16 residues. Looked up from germline, CDR1 is SGHVS and CDR2 is FNYEAQ. The CDR3 sequence: CASSFLSGQGTGELFF. CDR3 in DNA: TGTGCCAGCAGCTTTCTGTCTGGACAGGGGACCGGGGAGCTGTTTTTT.

The chain recombines TRBV18 with TRBJ1-2, with a tentative D call TRBD1 (5 bases). Trimming pared 3 bases from V and 2 bases from J, leaving 13 bases between. Per germline, CDR1 KGHSH and CDR2 LQKENI. The CDR3 is 15 amino acids. The chain's CDR3 is CASSPGISGNYGYTF. The CDR3 DNA reads as TGTGCCAGCTCACCGGGTATCTCAGGGAACTATGGCTACACCTTC.

This clone turned up a few times. The chain has TRBV5-6 and TRBJ1-5; tentatively, D is TRBD1 (5 bases). The V gene lost 4 bases and the J gene lost 1 base, with 9 bases spanning the gap. CDR1 SGHDT and CDR2 YYEEEE come from the germline V gene. CDR3 size: 14 residues. CDR3 region: CASSAGISNQPQHF. The CDR3 DNA reads as TGTGCCAGCAGCGCAGGGATAAGCAATCAGCCCCAGCATTTT.

The CDR3 reads CASSKGQTYGYTF. CDR3 bases: TGTGCCAGCAGCAAGGGACAGACCTATGGCTACACCTTC. V gene TRBV5-8 combines with J gene TRBJ1-2, with TRBD1 matching over 7 bases. The CDR3 loop spans 13 amino acids. Germline CDR1 reads SGHTS; CDR2 reads YDEGEE. V shed 4 bases, J shed 4 bases, and the junction held 4 bases outside the gene matches.

This clone has more than one count but fewer than ten. The genes are TRBV7-2 and TRBJ2-1; TRBD2 aligns across 14 bases. The CDR3 totals 16 residues. V shed 5 bases, J shed 8 bases, and the junction held 8 bases outside the gene matches. Germline V gene lookup returns CDR1 SGHTA and CDR2 FQGNSA. The CDR3 sequence is CASSRRLAGGHDEQFF. CDR3 sequence (DNA): TGTGCCAGCAGCCGAAGACTAGCGGGGGGGCACGATGAGCAGTTCTTC.

The chain carries TRBV25-1 and TRBJ2-1, with a tentative D call TRBD2 (7 bases). CDR3 length: 13 residues. In germline, CDR1 is MGHDK, CDR2 SYGVNS. The ends were cut back, 4 bases at V and 8 bases at J, with 12 bases in the middle. The CDR3 coding sequence is TGTGCCAGCAGTGTGGCGGGGGCATATGAGCAGTTCTTC. Its translation is CASSVAGAYEQFF.